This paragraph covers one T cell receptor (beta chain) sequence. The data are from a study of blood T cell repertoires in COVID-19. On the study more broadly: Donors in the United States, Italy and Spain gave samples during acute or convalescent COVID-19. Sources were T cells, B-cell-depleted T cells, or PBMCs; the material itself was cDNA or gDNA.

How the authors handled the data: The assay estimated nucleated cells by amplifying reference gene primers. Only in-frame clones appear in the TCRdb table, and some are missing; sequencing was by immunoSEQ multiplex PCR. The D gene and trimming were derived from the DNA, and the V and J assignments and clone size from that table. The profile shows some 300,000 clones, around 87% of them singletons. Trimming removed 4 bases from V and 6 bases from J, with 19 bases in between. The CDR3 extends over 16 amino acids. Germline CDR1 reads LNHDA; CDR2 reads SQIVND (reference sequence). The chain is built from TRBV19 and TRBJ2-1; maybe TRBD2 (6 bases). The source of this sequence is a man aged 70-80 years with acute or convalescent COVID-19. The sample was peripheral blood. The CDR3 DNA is TGTGCCAGTAGTACTCAGGGCCTTTCGCGGGGCAATGAGCAGTTCTTC. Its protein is CASSTQGLSRGNEQFF.